The 26 T cell receptor beta chains in this list originate from one sample, sequenced in a study of lymphopenia after photon versus proton radiotherapy. Some clones are missing from TCRdb's copy, which holds only in-frame ones; the method was immunoSEQ multiplex PCR. The sample has 55,000 to 70,000 clones, about 86% seen once; the top ten hold roughly 2.3%. Sequenced material: peripheral blood, taken from a patient treated with photon-based radiotherapy. These receptors were taken from a man aged 35 to 55 with gastric cancer.

V usage is TRBV28 and J usage is TRBJ1-6; 11 bases line up with TRBD1. Losses at the gene ends were 1 base for V and 9 bases for J; bases not matched to a gene: 2. This CDR3 is built from 15 residues. Germline V lookup: CDR1 MDHEN, CDR2 SYDVKM. The CDR3 loop is CASSLLGQGGSPLHF. The DNA of the CDR3 is TGTGCCAGCAGTTTATTGGGACAGGGGGGTTCACCCCTCCACTTT.

The chain employs TRBV19 and TRBJ2-1; weak D call: TRBD1 (5 bases). Per germline, CDR1 LNHDA and CDR2 SQIVND (reference sequence). The V end was cut by 6 bases, the J end by 5 bases, with 11 bases between. The length of the CDR3 is 13 residues. The CDR3 here is CASRDTSDNEQFF. Here the CDR3 DNA reads TGTGCCAGTAGGGACACGTCGGACAATGAGCAGTTCTTC.

The sample holds one count of this clone. The chain recombines TRBV4-3 with TRBJ2-3; 11 bases align to TRBD2. Losses at the gene ends were 0 bases for V and 6 bases for J; bases not matched to a gene: 14. The CDR3 contains 19 residues. Germline CDR1 LGHNA, CDR2 YSLEER. The CDR3 DNA reads TGCGCCAGCAGCCAAGATCCTTTGGGGGCTAGCGGGGGGTCGGATACGCAGTATTTT. It specifies CASSQDPLGASGGSDTQYF.

V is TRBV11-1 and J is TRBJ2-2; D might be TRBD1 (6 bases). The V end lost 4 bases, the J end lost 1 base, and 7 bases lay between the germline ends. CDR1 SGHAT and CDR2 FQDESV come from the germline V gene (reference sequence). The CDR3 runs 14 residues. DNA of the CDR3: TGTGCCAGCAGCTGGGGACAGAACACCGGGGAGCTGTTTTTT. This translates into CASSWGQNTGELFF.

In nucleotides, the CDR3 is TGTGCCAGCTCAGGGGGCTGGGACCGGACGGGTTCACCCCTCCACTTT. Its translation is CASSGGWDRTGSPLHF. The V gene is TRBV18, the J gene TRBJ1-6, with D possibly matching TRBD1 (6 bases). The germline V gene has CDR1 KGHSH and CDR2 LQKENI. Trimming took 5 bases from V and 9 from J, leaving 20 bases between them. CDR3 length: 16 residues.

The V gene is TRBV7-8, the J gene TRBJ1-2; D not certain. V was cut by 0 bases and J by 4 bases, with 3 bases left in between. The CDR3 runs 12 residues. Germline V CDR1 and CDR2: SGHVS, FQNEAQ. CDR3 sequence: CASSLAGYGYTF. In nucleotides, the CDR3 is TGTGCCAGCAGCTTAGCCGGCTATGGCTACACCTTC.

The gene calls are TRBV5-1 and TRBJ1-4; D is ambiguous. This CDR3 is 14 amino acids long. Germline loops: CDR1 SGHRS, CDR2 YFSETQ. V was clipped by 0 bases and J by 10 bases, with 13 bases between them. The CDR3 DNA follows: TGCGCCAGCAGCTTGGGACGGGATCCCGCAAAACTGTTTTTT. Translation: CASSLGRDPAKLFF.

The V gene is TRBV21-1, the J gene TRBJ1-5. TRBV21-1 is an annotated pseudogene. The length of the CDR3 is 16 residues. The CDR3 spells CASSAWGGEGNQPQHF. The CDR3 bases are TGTGCCAGCAGCGCCTGGGGAGGGGAGGGCAATCAGCCCCAGCATTTT.

The chain recombines TRBV4-2 with TRBJ2-1; 9 bases are a match to TRBD1. The CDR3 loop spans 15 amino acids. Per germline, CDR1 LGHNA and CDR2 YNFKEQ. Losses at the gene ends were 1 base for V and 8 bases for J; bases not matched to a gene: 6. In DNA form, the CDR3 reads TGTGCCAGCAGCCAAGCCGGGACAGGGTCGTATGAGCAGTTCTTC. This encodes CASSQAGTGSYEQFF.

This clone was seen only a few times. The chain employs TRBV11-3 and TRBJ2-2; D remains unclear. V lost 5 bases to trimming and J lost 4 bases, with 11 bases between them. The germline CDR1 and CDR2 sequences are SGHNT and YENEEA. This CDR3 is 14 amino acids long. CDR3 protein: CASSLYSTTGELFF. As DNA, the CDR3 is TGTGCCAGCAGCCTATACAGTACCACCGGGGAGCTGTTTTTT.

This sequence joins TRBV2 and TRBJ1-3, with D unresolved. Germline values: CDR1 SNHLY, CDR2 FYNNEI. Between the trimmed V and J ends, which lost 6 bases and 2 bases, there was a span of 11 bases. The CDR3 runs to 14 residues. The CDR3 reads CASSPGGTGNTIYF. The CDR3 region has the DNA TGTGCCAGCAGCCCCGGAGGGACTGGAAACACCATATATTTT.

The V and J genes are TRBV9 and TRBJ1-6, with D hard to call. The V end was cut by 3 bases, the J end by 2 bases, with 6 bases between. Germline V gives CDR1 SGDLS, CDR2 YYNGEE. This CDR3 comprises 14 residues. The CDR3 region is CASSDYAYNSPLHF. The CDR3 coding sequence is TGTGCCAGCAGCGACTACGCCTATAATTCACCCCTCCACTTT.

V usage is TRBV5-1 and J usage is TRBJ1-4; no clear D. Trimming took off 4 bases at V and 4 bases at J, with 11 bases between the two ends. The CDR3 consists of 14 residues. CDR1 is SGHRS, CDR2 YFSETQ, per germline. This CDR3 is CASSPALSNEKLFF. The DNA for the CDR3 is TGCGCCAGCAGCCCAGCGCTGAGTAATGAAAAACTGTTTTTT.

The gene calls are TRBV6-1 and TRBJ1-2; the D gene is possibly TRBD1 (6 bases). Germline lookup yields CDR1 MNHNS and CDR2 SASEGT. CDR3 size: 15 residues. Deletions cut 6 bases from V and 2 bases from J, with 16 bases between. This CDR3 reads CASSELTGANYGYTF. The DNA for the CDR3 is TGTGCCAGCAGCGAGCTGACAGGCGCGAACTATGGCTACACCTTC.

This clone is termed medium-sized. This chain connects TRBV7-8 to TRBJ1-2, with D maybe TRBD1 (5 bases). The V and J ends lost 5 bases and 5 bases respectively, with 21 bases between them. The CDR3 runs 16 residues. Germline V CDR1 and CDR2: SGHVS, FQNEAQ. CDR3 region: CASSHHLLGGSYGYTF. The DNA for the CDR3 is TGTGCCAGCAGCCACCACTTACTGGGGGGAAGTTATGGCTACACCTTC.

The V call is TRBV19, the J call TRBJ2-5; maybe TRBD1 (5 bases). V shed 10 bases and J shed 0 bases, with 12 bases lying between them. This CDR3 is 13 amino acids long. The germline gives CDR1 LNHDA, CDR2 SQIVND (reference sequence). This chain's CDR3 is CATIDRNQETQYF. CDR3 DNA: TGTGCCACCATAGACAGAAACCAAGAGACCCAGTACTTC.

This clone has a handful of counts. The chain links TRBV13 to TRBJ2-7; TRBD1 aligns across 7 bases. The CDR3 length is 15 residues. The junction had 10 bases not matched to a gene; V was cut back by 5 bases and J by 3 bases. CDR1 is PRHDT and CDR2 is FYEKMQ in the germline V gene (reference sequence). The CDR3 sequence is CASSPQGQSYYEQYF. The CDR3 nucleotides read TGTGCCAGCAGCCCCCAGGGACAGAGCTACTACGAGCAGTACTTC.

The chain recombines TRBV29-1 with TRBJ1-1; no clear D gene. CDR1 SQVTM and CDR2 ANQGSEA come from the germline V gene. There are 15 residues in the CDR3. V gave up 5 bases and J gave up 1 base, with 17 bases separating them. The CDR3 is CSVSPSGGRNTEAFF. CDR3 DNA: TGCAGCGTTTCCCCCTCTGGCGGACGGAACACTGAAGCTTTCTTT.

The gene calls are TRBV5-1 and TRBJ1-2; the D gene is possibly TRBD1 (5 bases). Looked up from germline, CDR1 is SGHRS and CDR2 is YFSETQ. V was shortened by 2 bases and J by 8 bases, with 13 bases between the two germline ends. The CDR3 covers 13 residues. This CDR3 is CASSLRQSAGYTF. DNA of the CDR3: TGCGCCAGCAGCTTACGACAGAGCGCGGGCTACACCTTC.

The chain carries TRBV19 and TRBJ1-5, with unresolved D. Deletions cut 5 bases from V and 8 bases from J, with 10 bases between. CDR3 length equals 12 residues. Germline V gives CDR1 LNHDA, CDR2 SQIVND (reference sequence). DNA of the CDR3: TGTGCCAGTAGTGCGGTAATGAAGCCCCAGCATTTT. Translating gives CASSAVMKPQHF.

The V and J genes are TRBV30 and TRBJ1-4; D call uncertain. The CDR3 loop spans 12 amino acids. V shed 0 bases and J shed 5 bases, with 4 bases lying between them. Germline CDR1 reads GTSNPN; CDR2 reads SVGIG (reference sequence). The CDR3 DNA is TGTGCCTGGAGTGTATCAAATGAAAAACTGTTTTTT. The encoded protein is CAWSVSNEKLFF.

In its sample, this clone was seen once. The J gene is TRBJ2-5, the V gene TRBV2; 7 bases align to TRBD2. The CDR3 is made up of 13 amino acids. Trimming removed 4 bases from V and 2 bases from J; junction bases left unmatched: 1. Germline V gives CDR1 SNHLY, CDR2 FYNNEI. The CDR3 loop reads CASSGTSQETQYF. The CDR3 bases are TGTGCCAGCAGTGGGACTAGTCAAGAGACCCAGTACTTC.

The chain combines TRBV20-1 with TRBJ2-1; D unclear. V was trimmed by 0 bases and J by 6 bases, leaving 0 bases between them. Germline CDR1 and CDR2: DFQATT and SNEGSKA (reference sequence). The CDR3 is made up of 10 amino acids. CDR3 DNA sequence: TGCAGTGCTAGAGACAATGAGCAGTTCTTC. Amino acid sequence: CSARDNEQFF.

V usage is TRBV4-2 and J usage is TRBJ2-7; tentatively, D is TRBD1 (5 bases). Trimming removed 0 bases from V and 4 bases from J, with 16 bases in between. This CDR3 spans 16 amino acids. CDR1 is LGHNA and CDR2 is YNFKEQ in the germline V gene. As DNA, the CDR3 is TGTGCCAGCAGCCAAGAGCCGGCGGTTAGGGGTTACGAGCAGTACTTC. This encodes CASSQEPAVRGYEQYF.

The chain is built from TRBV6-1 and TRBJ1-1, with 11 bases fitting TRBD1. The CDR3 consists of 15 residues. The J segment lost 6 bases and the V segment lost 5 bases, leaving 8 bases of the junction unmatched. Germline CDR1 MNHNS, CDR2 SASEGT. CDR3 coding DNA: TGTGCCAGCAGTCCTTGGGACAGGGGGGTCCCTGAAGCTTTCTTT. Translated, it gives CASSPWDRGVPEAFF.

The chain couples TRBV7-3 to TRBJ1-2; TRBD1 might be the D (5 bases). Germline loops: CDR1 SGHTA, CDR2 FQGTGA. V dropped 5 bases and J dropped 2 bases, with 21 bases sitting between them. The CDR3 has 17 amino acids. The CDR3 coding sequence is TGTGCCAGCAGCCCATCGGGGGGAAGGGGTGACAACTATGGCTACACCTTC. As protein: CASSPSGGRGDNYGYTF.